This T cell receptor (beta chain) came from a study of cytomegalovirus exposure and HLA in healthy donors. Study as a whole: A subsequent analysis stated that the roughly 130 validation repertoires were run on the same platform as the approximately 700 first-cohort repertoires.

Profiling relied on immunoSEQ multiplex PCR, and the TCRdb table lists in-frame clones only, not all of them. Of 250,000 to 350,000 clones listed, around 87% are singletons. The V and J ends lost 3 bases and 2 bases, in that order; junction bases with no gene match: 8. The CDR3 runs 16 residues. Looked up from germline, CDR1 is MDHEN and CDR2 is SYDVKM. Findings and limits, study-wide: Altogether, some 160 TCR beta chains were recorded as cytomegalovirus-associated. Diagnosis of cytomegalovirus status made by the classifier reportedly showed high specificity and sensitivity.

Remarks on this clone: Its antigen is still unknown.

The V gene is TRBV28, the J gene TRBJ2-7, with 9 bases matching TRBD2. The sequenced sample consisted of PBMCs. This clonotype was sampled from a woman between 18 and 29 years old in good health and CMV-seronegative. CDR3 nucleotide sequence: TGTGCCAGCAGTTTTGCTAGCGGGACTAGAGCCTACGAGCAGTACTTC. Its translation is CASSFASGTRAYEQYF.